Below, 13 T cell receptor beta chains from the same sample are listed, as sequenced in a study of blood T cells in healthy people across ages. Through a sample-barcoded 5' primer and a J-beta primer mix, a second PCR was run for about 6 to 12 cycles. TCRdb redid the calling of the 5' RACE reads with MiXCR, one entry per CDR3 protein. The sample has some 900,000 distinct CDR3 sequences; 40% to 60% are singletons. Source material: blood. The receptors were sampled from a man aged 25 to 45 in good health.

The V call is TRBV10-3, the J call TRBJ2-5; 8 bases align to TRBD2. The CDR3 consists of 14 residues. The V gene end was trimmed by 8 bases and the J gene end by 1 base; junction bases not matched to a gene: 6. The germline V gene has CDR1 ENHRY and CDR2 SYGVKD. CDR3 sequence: CAISSGGGQETQYF. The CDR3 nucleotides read TGTGCCATCTCCAGCGGGGGTGGCCAAGAGACCCAGTACTTC.

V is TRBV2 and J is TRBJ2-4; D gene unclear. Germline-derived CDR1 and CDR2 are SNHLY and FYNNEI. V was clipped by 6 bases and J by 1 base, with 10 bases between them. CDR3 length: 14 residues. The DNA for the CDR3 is TGTGCCAGCAGGTTTCAGGAGGCCAAAAACATTCAGTACTTC. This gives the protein CASRFQEAKNIQYF.

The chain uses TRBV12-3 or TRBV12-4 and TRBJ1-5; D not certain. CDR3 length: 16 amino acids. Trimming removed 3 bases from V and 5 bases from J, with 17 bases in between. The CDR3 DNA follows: TGTGCCAGCAGTTTTCGTATAGGGTACGGGTATCAGCCCCAGCATTTT. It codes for CASSFRIGYGYQPQHF.

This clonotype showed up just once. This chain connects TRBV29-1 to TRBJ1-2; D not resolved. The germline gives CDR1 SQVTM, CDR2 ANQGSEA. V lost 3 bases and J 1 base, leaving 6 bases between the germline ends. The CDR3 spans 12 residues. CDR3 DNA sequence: TGCAGCGTTGATTTTCTTAACTATGGCTACACCTTC. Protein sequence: CSVDFLNYGYTF.

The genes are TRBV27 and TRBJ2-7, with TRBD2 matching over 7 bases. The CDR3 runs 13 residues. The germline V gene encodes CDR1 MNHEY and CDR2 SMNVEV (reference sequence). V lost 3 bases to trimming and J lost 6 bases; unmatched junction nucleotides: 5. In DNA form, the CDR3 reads TGTGCCAGCAGTTTGTGGGAGGGCCGCGAGCAGTACTTC. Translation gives CASSLWEGREQYF.

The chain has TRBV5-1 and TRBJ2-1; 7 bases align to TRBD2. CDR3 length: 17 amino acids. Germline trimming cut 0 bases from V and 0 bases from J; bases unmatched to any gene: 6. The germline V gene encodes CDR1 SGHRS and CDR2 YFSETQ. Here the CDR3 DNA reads TGCGCCAGCAGCTTGGAGGCTAGCGGTAGCTCCTACAATGAGCAGTTCTTC. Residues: CASSLEASGSSYNEQFF.

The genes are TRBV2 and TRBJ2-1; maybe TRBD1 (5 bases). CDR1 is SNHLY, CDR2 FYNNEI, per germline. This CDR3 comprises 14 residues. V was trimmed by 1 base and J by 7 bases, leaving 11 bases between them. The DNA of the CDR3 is TGTGCCAGCAGTGAAGAGGGGTCGATAAATGAGCAGTTCTTC. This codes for CASSEEGSINEQFF.

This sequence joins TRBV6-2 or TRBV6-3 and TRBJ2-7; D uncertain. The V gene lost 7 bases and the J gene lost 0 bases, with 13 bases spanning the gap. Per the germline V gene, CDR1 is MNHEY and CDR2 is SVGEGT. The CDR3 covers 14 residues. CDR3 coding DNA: TGTGCCAGCAAAATCACAGTGAGCTCCTACGAGCAGTACTTC. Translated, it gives CASKITVSSYEQYF.

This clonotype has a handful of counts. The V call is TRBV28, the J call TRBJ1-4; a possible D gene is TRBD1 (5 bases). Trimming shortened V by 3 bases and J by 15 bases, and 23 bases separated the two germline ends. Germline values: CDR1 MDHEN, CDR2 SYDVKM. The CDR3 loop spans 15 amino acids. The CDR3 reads CASSFETAGTQPLFF. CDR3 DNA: TGTGCCAGCAGTTTCGAGACGGCAGGGACTCAGCCATTGTTTTTT.

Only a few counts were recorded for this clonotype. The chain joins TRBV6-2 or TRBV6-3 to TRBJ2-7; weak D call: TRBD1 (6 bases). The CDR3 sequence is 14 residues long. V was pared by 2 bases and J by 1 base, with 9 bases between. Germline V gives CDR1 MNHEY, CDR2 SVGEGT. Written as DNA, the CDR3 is TGTGCCAGCAGTTACGATCAGGGGTCCTACGAGCAGTACTTC. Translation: CASSYDQGSYEQYF.

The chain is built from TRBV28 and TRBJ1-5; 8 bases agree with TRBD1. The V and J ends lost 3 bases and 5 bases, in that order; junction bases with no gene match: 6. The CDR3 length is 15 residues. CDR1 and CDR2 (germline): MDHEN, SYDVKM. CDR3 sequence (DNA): TGTGCCAGCAGTTTCCCAGGGGGCTACCATCAGCCCCAGCATTTT. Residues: CASSFPGGYHQPQHF.

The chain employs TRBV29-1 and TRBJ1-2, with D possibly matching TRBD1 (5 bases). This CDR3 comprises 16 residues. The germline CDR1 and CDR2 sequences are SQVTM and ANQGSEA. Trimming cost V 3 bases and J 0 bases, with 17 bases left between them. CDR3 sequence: CSVEQGGVGSNYGYTF. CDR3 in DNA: TGCAGCGTTGAGCAGGGAGGTGTAGGTTCTAACTATGGCTACACCTTC. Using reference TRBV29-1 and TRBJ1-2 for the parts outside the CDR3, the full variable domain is SAVISQKPSRDICQRGTSLTIQCQVDSQVTMMFWYRQQPGQSLTLIATANQGSEATYESGFVIDKFPISRPNLTFSTLTVSNMSPEDSSIYLCSVEQGGVGSNYGYTFGSGTRLTVV.

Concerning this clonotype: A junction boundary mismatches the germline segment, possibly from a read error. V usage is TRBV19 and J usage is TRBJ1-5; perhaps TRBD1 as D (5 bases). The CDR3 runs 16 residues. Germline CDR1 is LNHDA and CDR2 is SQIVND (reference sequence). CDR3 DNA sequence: TGTGCCAGTAGTGACGGAAGGGGTTATAGCAAGCAGCCCCAGCATTTT. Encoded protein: CASSDGRGYSKQPQHF. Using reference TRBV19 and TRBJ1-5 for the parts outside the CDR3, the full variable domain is DGGITQSPKYLFRKEGQNVTLSCEQNLNHDAMYWYRQDPGQGLRLIYYSQIVNDFQKGDIAEGYSVSREKKESFPLTVTSAQKNPTAFYLCASSDGRGYSKQPQHFGDGTRLSIL.